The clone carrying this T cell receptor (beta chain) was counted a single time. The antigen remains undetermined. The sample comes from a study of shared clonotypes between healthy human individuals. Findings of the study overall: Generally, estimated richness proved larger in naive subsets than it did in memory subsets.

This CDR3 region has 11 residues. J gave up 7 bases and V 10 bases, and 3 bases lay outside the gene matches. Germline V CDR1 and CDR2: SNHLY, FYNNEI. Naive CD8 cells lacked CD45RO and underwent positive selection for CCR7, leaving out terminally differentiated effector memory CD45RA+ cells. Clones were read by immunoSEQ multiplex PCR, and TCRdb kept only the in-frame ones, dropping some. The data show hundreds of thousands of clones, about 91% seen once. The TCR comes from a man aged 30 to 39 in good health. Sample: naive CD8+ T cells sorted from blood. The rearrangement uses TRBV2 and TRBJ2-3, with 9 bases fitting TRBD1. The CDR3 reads CAIDRGNTQYF. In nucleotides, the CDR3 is TGTGCCATCGACAGGGGGAATACGCAGTATTTT.